The 29 T cell receptor beta chains listed next were all sequenced from one sample in a study of beta chain features in type 1 diabetes. cDNA synthesis used the whole RNA isolate, giving expressed TCRB sequences. Assay used: immunoSEQ multiplex PCR; TCRdb lists only in-frame clones, some missing. This sample has 300,000 to 400,000 clones, with around 8.5% found just once. Study results and limitations: Among all four CD4+ subsets, Type 1 diabetes patients had TCRB CDR3s that were moderately but significantly shorter.

These receptors have no known antigen. Sample: central memory CD4+ T cells from blood. The receptors here all came from a man aged 25-40 years with type 1 diabetes.

This clone was detected a few times. The V and J genes are TRBV10-3 and TRBJ1-4; TRBD1 might be the D (6 bases). This CDR3 spans 15 amino acids. Germline V CDR1 and CDR2: ENHRY, SYGVKD. V lost 2 bases to trimming and J lost 7 bases, with 14 bases between them. In DNA form, the CDR3 reads TGTGCCATCAGTGAGCAAAGGGGGATCAGTGAAAAACTGTTTTTT. Protein product: CAISEQRGISEKLFF.

With respect to this clone: This specimen includes other DNA sequences encoding the same CDR3. The J gene is TRBJ1-1, the V gene TRBV7-9; 11 positions agree with TRBD1. There are 14 residues in the CDR3. The V gene end was trimmed by 5 bases and the J gene end by 3 bases; junction bases not matched to a gene: 2. Germline CDR1 is SEHNR and CDR2 is FQNEAQ (reference sequence). For the CDR3, the DNA is TGTGCCAGCAGCCTGGGACAGGGGGACACTGAAGCTTTCTTT. Amino acid sequence: CASSLGQGDTEAFF.

The sample holds many counts of this clone. This chain links TRBV18 with TRBJ1-6; D is perhaps TRBD1 (6 bases). Germline CDR1 is KGHSH and CDR2 is LQKENI. This CDR3 region has 15 residues. V was shortened by 1 base and J by 7 bases, with 11 bases between the two germline ends. Written as DNA, the CDR3 is TGTGCCAGCTCACCACGGGGGCAAATAAATTCACCCCTCCACTTT. Translation gives CASSPRGQINSPLHF.

This clone has more than one count but fewer than ten. The rearrangement links TRBV6-5 to TRBJ2-7; weak D call: TRBD1 (7 bases). The CDR3 length is 15 residues. Trimming removed 2 bases from V and 3 bases from J, with 14 bases in between. Germline CDR1 and CDR2: MNHEY and SVGAGI. CDR3 sequence reads: CASSYTPGGYYEQYF. Written as DNA, the CDR3 is TGTGCCAGCAGTTACACGCCAGGGGGGTACTACGAGCAGTACTTC.

The sample holds a few counts of this clone. The rearrangement uses TRBV6-5 and TRBJ2-3; 7 nucleotides match TRBD2. V trimming: 0 bases; J trimming: 2 bases; junction bases outside the gene matches: 2. This CDR3 has 15 residues. Germline V gives CDR1 MNHEY, CDR2 SVGAGI. The CDR3 bases are TGTGCCAGCAGTTACTCGGGGACTACCACAGATACGCAGTATTTT. Its protein product is CASSYSGTTTDTQYF.

This chain links TRBV7-2 with TRBJ2-2; TRBD1 might be the D (5 bases). This CDR3 has 16 amino acids. V was trimmed by 5 bases and J by 5 bases, leaving 18 bases between them. Germline-derived CDR1 and CDR2 are SGHTA and FQGNSA. The CDR3 DNA reads as TGTGCCAGCAGCGACGTCGGGCCAGGGCGGACCGGGGAGCTGTTTTTT. The encoded protein is CASSDVGPGRTGELFF. Combining the CDR3 with reference TRBV7-2 and TRBJ2-2 gives the whole variable domain GAGVSQSPSNKVTEKGKDVELRCDPISGHTALYWYRQSLGQGLEFLIYFQGNSAPDKSGLPSDRFSAERTGGSVSTLTIQRTQQEDSAVYLCASSDVGPGRTGELFFGEGSRLTVL.

The rearrangement joins TRBV9 to TRBJ1-3; perhaps TRBD1 as D (6 bases). The CDR3 length is 14 residues. Germline-derived CDR1 and CDR2 are SGDLS and YYNGEE. Trimming left V 3 bases short and J 2 bases short, with 9 bases between. This chain's CDR3 is CASSAGEAGNTIYF. In DNA form, the CDR3 reads TGTGCCAGCAGCGCAGGGGAAGCTGGAAACACCATATATTTT.

This clone was seen a handful of times. The rearrangement joins TRBV6-5 to TRBJ2-1; maybe TRBD1 (7 bases). Trimming removed 8 bases from V and 7 bases from J, with 15 bases in between. The CDR3 sequence is 13 residues long. The germline gives CDR1 MNHEY, CDR2 SVGAGI. The CDR3 DNA follows: TGTGCCAGCGTCCGATCAGGGGGGAATGAGCAGTTCTTC. Its protein product is CASVRSGGNEQFF.

V is TRBV4-3 and J is TRBJ1-2; 7 nucleotides align to TRBD1. This CDR3 has 13 amino acids. V shed 3 bases and J 9 bases; nucleotides not matched to a gene: 7. Germline V gene lookup returns CDR1 LGHNA and CDR2 YSLEER. The CDR3 here is CASSHGRDSSYTF. CDR3 DNA: TGCGCCAGCAGCCATGGGAGGGACAGTAGCTACACCTTC.

This clone came up a few times. The J gene is TRBJ2-7, the V gene TRBV2, with a possible D match to TRBD1 (5 bases). V shed 6 bases and J shed 0 bases, with 12 bases lying between them. The length of the CDR3 is 14 residues. The germline V gene encodes CDR1 SNHLY and CDR2 FYNNEI. CDR3 residues: CASRPDTNSYEQYF. CDR3 coding DNA: TGTGCCAGCAGGCCGGACACAAACTCCTACGAGCAGTACTTC.

This clone was detected a few times. CDR3 nucleotide sequence: TGTGCCAGCGGAACAGGGTTTGGCACAGATACGCAGTATTTT. As protein: CASGTGFGTDTQYF. The chain is built from TRBV28 and TRBJ2-3; perhaps TRBD1 as D (6 bases). Germline-derived CDR1 and CDR2 are MDHEN and SYDVKM. This CDR3 spans 14 amino acids. With 8 bases removed from V and 1 base from J, the gap between germline ends came to 13 bases.

This chain connects TRBV13 to TRBJ2-7; D not resolved. This CDR3 region has 14 residues. V lost 3 bases and J lost 1, with 10 bases in between. Germline CDR1 is PRHDT and CDR2 is FYEKMQ (reference sequence). CDR3 sequence reads: CASSLTRRSYEQYF. The DNA of the CDR3 is TGTGCCAGCAGCTTGACCCGCAGGTCCTACGAGCAGTACTTC.

The V call is TRBV28, the J call TRBJ1-2; D uncertain. Trimming shortened V by 7 bases and J by 4 bases, and 13 bases separated the two germline ends. Per the germline V gene, CDR1 is MDHEN and CDR2 is SYDVKM. The CDR3 runs to 13 residues. The CDR3 here is CASNVPEVYGYTF. The CDR3 bases are TGTGCCAGCAACGTCCCAGAGGTCTATGGCTACACCTTC.

In this sample, this clone turned up a few times. This chain links TRBV2 with TRBJ2-2; D call uncertain. The V end was cut by 7 bases, the J end by 1 base, with 7 bases between. The V gene's germline CDR1 is SNHLY and CDR2 FYNNEI. The CDR3 consists of 13 residues. CDR3 in amino acids: CASKPQNTGELFF. CDR3 in DNA: TGTGCCAGCAAACCCCAGAACACCGGGGAGCTGTTTTTT.

The J gene is TRBJ2-7, the V gene TRBV9; D unresolved. CDR3 length: 14 amino acids. Trimming pared 0 bases from V and 5 bases from J, leaving 12 bases between. CDR1 is SGDLS, CDR2 YYNGEE, per germline. CDR3 nucleotides: TGTGCCAGCAGCGTAGAAGGGTTTGGGCACGAGCAGTACTTC. Protein: CASSVEGFGHEQYF. The whole variable domain, filled in from reference TRBV9 and TRBJ2-7, reads DSGVTQTPKHLITATGQRVTLRCSPRSGDLSVYWYQQSLDQGLQFLIQYYNGEERAKGNILERFSAQQFPDLHSELNLSSLELGDSALYFCASSVEGFGHEQYFGPGTRLTVT.

The chain employs TRBV6-5 and TRBJ1-4, with D perhaps TRBD1 (5 bases). This CDR3 has 16 amino acids. V lost 0 bases to trimming and J lost 2 bases, with 10 bases between them. CDR1 and CDR2 from the germline V gene are MNHEY and SVGAGI. The CDR3 is CASSYSRAGTNEKLFF. In nucleotides, the CDR3 is TGTGCCAGCAGTTACTCGAGGGCAGGGACTAATGAAAAACTGTTTTTT.

This clone was detected a few times. The chain joins TRBV5-1 to TRBJ2-7; D possibly corresponds to TRBD2 (6 bases). This CDR3 contains 15 residues. Germline V gene sequence: CDR1 SGHRS, CDR2 YFSETQ. The germline V and J ends were trimmed by 0 bases and 0 bases, with 10 bases remaining between them. The CDR3 sequence: CASSLAAGLSYEQYF. In DNA form, the CDR3 reads TGCGCCAGCAGCTTGGCCGCGGGACTCTCCTACGAGCAGTACTTC.

This clone was seen a few times. The chain joins TRBV11-2 to TRBJ2-1; weak D call: TRBD1 (5 bases). CDR1 is SGHAT, CDR2 FQNNGV, per germline. The CDR3 is made up of 15 amino acids. Trimming cost V 5 bases and J 7 bases, with 18 bases left between them. CDR3 amino acids: CASSPLGPSENEQFF. In nucleotides, the CDR3 is TGTGCCAGCAGCCCTCTGGGGCCCTCCGAGAATGAGCAGTTCTTC.

In this sample, this clone turned up many times. J is TRBJ1-4 and V is TRBV7-9, with D possibly being TRBD1 (6 bases). The CDR3 length is 15 residues. The V end lost 4 bases, the J end lost 8 bases, and 17 bases lay between the germline ends. Germline V gene data show CDR1 as SEHNR and CDR2 as FQNEAQ (reference sequence). CDR3 DNA: TGTGCCAGCAGCTCCGACAGGTTTGCAAACGAAAAACTGTTTTTT. The encoded protein is CASSSDRFANEKLFF.

Of note for this clone: Other DNA sequences in this sample translate to the same CDR3. The genes are TRBV9 and TRBJ2-5; 8 nucleotides agree with TRBD2. The junction had 6 bases not matched to a gene; V was cut back by 4 bases and J by 4 bases. The germline gives CDR1 SGDLS, CDR2 YYNGEE. The CDR3 runs to 14 residues. This CDR3 is CASSPTGGPETQYF. The DNA for the CDR3 is TGTGCCAGCAGCCCTACGGGGGGGCCAGAGACCCAGTACTTC.

This clone was counted only a few times. In DNA, the CDR3 is TGTGCCTGGAGTCGACGGGGCTCCGGGGGCGCAGATACGCAGTATTTT. It codes for CAWSRRGSGGADTQYF. The chain carries TRBV30 and TRBJ2-3, with D possibly being TRBD1 or TRBD2 (6 bases each). The germline CDR1 and CDR2 sequences are GTSNPN and SVGIG (reference sequence). The CDR3 consists of 16 residues. The germline V and J ends were trimmed by 2 bases and 4 bases, with 19 bases remaining between them. Drawing the rest from reference TRBV30 and TRBJ2-3, the complete variable domain is SQTIHQWPATLVQPVGSPLSLECTVEGTSNPNLYWYRQAAGRGLQLLFYSVGIGQISSEVPQNLSASRPQDRQFILSSKKLLLSDSGFYLCAWSRRGSGGADTQYFGPGTRLTVL.

The DNA of the CDR3 is TGTGCCACCAGTACCCAATCAGGGTCCTACAATGAGCAGTTCTTC. Translated, it gives CATSTQSGSYNEQFF. V usage is TRBV15 and J usage is TRBJ2-1; a possible D gene is TRBD1 (5 bases). The CDR3 consists of 15 residues. Looked up from germline, CDR1 is LNHNV and CDR2 is YYDKDF (reference sequence). Trimming shortened V by 6 bases and J by 1 base, and 13 bases separated the two germline ends.

In this sample, this clone turned up a few times. The genes are TRBV6-5 and TRBJ2-5; the match to TRBD2 covers 10 bases. CDR1 MNHEY and CDR2 SVGAGI come from the germline V gene. With 6 bases clipped from V and 3 bases from J, the junction kept 7 bases outside the gene matches. The CDR3 length is 15 residues. CDR3 residues: CASRISGGREETQYF. In DNA, the CDR3 is TGTGCCAGCAGGATTAGCGGGGGGCGGGAAGAGACCCAGTACTTC.

This clone was seen only a few times. The genes are TRBV7-6 and TRBJ2-6, with D perhaps matching TRBD2 (5 bases). Trimming removed 5 bases at V and 2 bases at J, with 13 bases between. The CDR3 is made up of 16 amino acids. In germline, CDR1 is SGHVS, CDR2 FNYEAQ. Here the CDR3 reads CASSQRAAAGANVLTF. DNA for the CDR3: TGTGCCAGCAGCCAAAGGGCAGCGGCTGGGGCCAACGTCCTGACTTTC. Full variable domain (remainder filled in from reference TRBV7-6 and TRBJ2-6): GAGVSQSPRYKVTKRGQDVALRCDPISGHVSLYWYRQALGQGPEFLTYFNYEAQQDKSGLPNDRFSAERPEGSISTLTIQRTEQRDSAMYRCASSQRAAAGANVLTFGAGSRLTVL.

This clone was seen only a few times. The rearrangement links TRBV5-1 to TRBJ2-1; D assignment may be TRBD1 or TRBD2 (5 bases each). This CDR3 is 17 amino acids long. The ends were cut back, 3 bases at V and 3 bases at J, with 19 bases in the middle. Germline CDR1 reads SGHRS; CDR2 reads YFSETQ. In nucleotides, the CDR3 is TGCGCCAGCAGCTGGGACCAACTAGTGAGTCGCTACAATGAGCAGTTCTTC. Residues: CASSWDQLVSRYNEQFF.

The J gene is TRBJ2-1, the V gene TRBV19; 7 bases are shared with TRBD1. CDR3 length equals 12 residues. V lost 7 bases, J lost 4 bases, and 1 base stayed unmatched. CDR1 and CDR2 (germline): LNHDA, SQIVND (reference sequence). The CDR3 sequence is CASTGGYNEQFF. CDR3 coding DNA: TGTGCCAGTACAGGGGGATACAATGAGCAGTTCTTC.

This clone came up a few times. The chain couples TRBV29-1 to TRBJ2-6, with D maybe TRBD2 (6 bases). V lost 4 bases and J 2 bases, leaving 6 bases between the germline ends. Germline CDR1 and CDR2: SQVTM and ANQGSEA. CDR3 length equals 13 residues. The CDR3 protein is CSVGGAGANVLTF. Written as DNA, the CDR3 is TGCAGCGTTGGGGGGGCTGGGGCCAACGTCCTGACTTTC.

This clone was detected only a few times. The chain has TRBV6-6 and TRBJ1-1; 8 bases match TRBD1. Germline values: CDR1 MNHNY, CDR2 SVGAGI (reference sequence). The V gene end was trimmed by 4 bases and the J gene end by 8 bases; junction bases not matched to a gene: 6. The CDR3 is 13 residues long. The CDR3 bases are TGTGCCAGCAGTTCCATTGACAGGGGAGAAGCTTTCTTT. This codes for CASSSIDRGEAFF.

V gene TRBV9 combines with J gene TRBJ2-3; 9 bases match TRBD1. With V trimmed by 4 bases and J by 1 base, 7 bases remained unmatched. This CDR3 is 16 amino acids long. Germline CDR1 and CDR2: SGDLS and YYNGEE. The CDR3 loop reads CASSPERTGGTDTQYF. The DNA of the CDR3 is TGTGCCAGCAGCCCTGAGCGGACAGGGGGCACAGATACGCAGTATTTT. Using reference TRBV9 and TRBJ2-3 for the parts outside the CDR3, the full variable domain is DSGVTQTPKHLITATGQRVTLRCSPRSGDLSVYWYQQSLDQGLQFLIQYYNGEERAKGNILERFSAQQFPDLHSELNLSSLELGDSALYFCASSPERTGGTDTQYFGPGTRLTVL.